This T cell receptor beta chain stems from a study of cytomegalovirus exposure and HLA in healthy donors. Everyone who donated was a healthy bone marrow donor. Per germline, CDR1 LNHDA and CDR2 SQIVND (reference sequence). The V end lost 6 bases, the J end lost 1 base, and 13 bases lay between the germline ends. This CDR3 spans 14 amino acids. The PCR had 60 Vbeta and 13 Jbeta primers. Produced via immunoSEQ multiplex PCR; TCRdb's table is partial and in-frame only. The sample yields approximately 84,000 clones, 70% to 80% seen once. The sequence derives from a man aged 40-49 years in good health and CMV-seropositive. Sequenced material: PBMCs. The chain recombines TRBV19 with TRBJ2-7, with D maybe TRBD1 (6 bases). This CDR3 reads CASRAPQGSYEQYF. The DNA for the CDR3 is TGTGCCAGTAGGGCACCACAGGGTTCCTACGAGCAGTACTTC.